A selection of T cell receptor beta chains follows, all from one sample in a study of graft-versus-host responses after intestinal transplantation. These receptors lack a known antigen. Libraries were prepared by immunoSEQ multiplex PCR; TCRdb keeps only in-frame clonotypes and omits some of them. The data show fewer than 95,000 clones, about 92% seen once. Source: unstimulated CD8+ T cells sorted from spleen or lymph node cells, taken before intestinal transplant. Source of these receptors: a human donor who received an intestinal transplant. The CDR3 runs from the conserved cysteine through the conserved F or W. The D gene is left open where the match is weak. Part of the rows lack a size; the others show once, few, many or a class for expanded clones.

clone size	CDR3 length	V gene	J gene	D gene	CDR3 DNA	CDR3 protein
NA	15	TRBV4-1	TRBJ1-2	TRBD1	TGCGCCAGCAGCCACCGCCTGGGACAGGAGTATGGCTACACCTTC	CASSHRLGQEYGYTF
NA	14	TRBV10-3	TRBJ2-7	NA	TGTGCCATCAGTGAGACGGTTGCCTCCCACGAGCAGTACTTC	CAISETVASHEQYF
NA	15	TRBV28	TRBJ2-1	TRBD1	TGTGCCAGCAGTTCGGGACAGAGCTCCTACAATGAGCAGTTCTTC	CASSSGQSSYNEQFF
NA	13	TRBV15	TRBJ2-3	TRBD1	TGTGCCACCAGCCGGACAGGACAAGATACGCAGTATTTT	CATSRTGQDTQYF
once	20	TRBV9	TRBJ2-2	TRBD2	TGTGCCAGCAGCGCCCTCTCGGGACTAGCGGGGGGACTGGTCACCGGGGAGCTGTTTTTT	CASSALSGLAGGLVTGELFF
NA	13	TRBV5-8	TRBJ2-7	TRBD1	TGTGCCATACCCGGGACAGGACACTACGAGCAGTACTTC	CAIPGTGHYEQYF
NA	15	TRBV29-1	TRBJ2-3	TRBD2	TGCAGCGTTGAGACCAGCGGGGGGGCCCATGACACGCAGTATTTT	CSVETSGGAHDTQYF
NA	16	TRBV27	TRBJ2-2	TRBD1	TGTGCCAGCAGTCTTACGGACAGGTCGAACACCGGGGAGCTGTTTTTT	CASSLTDRSNTGELFF
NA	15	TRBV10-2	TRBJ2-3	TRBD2	TGCGCCAGCAGTGATATAGCGGGGTGGACAGATACGCAGTATTTT	CASSDIAGWTDTQYF
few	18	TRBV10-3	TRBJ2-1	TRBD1	TGTGCCATCAGTGGTGGGACAGGGGCCCCTAGCTCCTACAATGAGCAGTTCTTC	CAISGGTGAPSSYNEQFF
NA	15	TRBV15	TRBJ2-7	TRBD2	TGTGCCACCAGCAGAGATGCAAGCGGGGCCTACGAGCAGTACTTC	CATSRDASGAYEQYF
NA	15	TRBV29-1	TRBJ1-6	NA	TGCAGCGTTGCGGAGGCCAGCCCGTCAAATTCACCCCTCCACTTT	CSVAEASPSNSPLHF
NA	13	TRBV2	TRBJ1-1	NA	TGTGCCAGCATCGGACAGAAGAACACTGAAGCTTTCTTT	CASIGQKNTEAFF
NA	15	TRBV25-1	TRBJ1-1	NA	TGTGCCAGCAGTGAGTCGATACAGGGTGACACTGAAGCTTTCTTT	CASSESIQGDTEAFF
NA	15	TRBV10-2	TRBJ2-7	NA	TGCGCCAGCAGGAACTCGTTTGGGAGCTCCTACGAGCAGTACTTC	CASRNSFGSSYEQYF
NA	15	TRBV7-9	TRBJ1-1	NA	TGTGCCAGCAGCTTCCGGGACACCATGAACACTGAAGCTTTCTTT	CASSFRDTMNTEAFF
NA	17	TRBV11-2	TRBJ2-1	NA	TGTGCCAGCAGCTTAGTGTCGTGGGGAGACTACTACAATGAGCAGTTCTTC	CASSLVSWGDYYNEQFF
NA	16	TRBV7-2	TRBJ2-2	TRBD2	TGTGCCAGCAGCTTCGGGACTAGCGGTAACACCGGGGAGCTGTTTTTT	CASSFGTSGNTGELFF
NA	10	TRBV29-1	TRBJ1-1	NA	TGCAGCGGTTTCTACACTGAAGCTTTCTTT	CSGFYTEAFF
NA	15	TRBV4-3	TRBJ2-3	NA	TGCGCCAGCAGCCAAGACTCCACCTACACAGATACGCAGTATTTT	CASSQDSTYTDTQYF
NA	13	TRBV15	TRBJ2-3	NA	TGTGCCACCAGCGAGGGAAGCACAGATACGCAGTATTTT	CATSEGSTDTQYF
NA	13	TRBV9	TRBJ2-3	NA	TGTGCCAGCACGGACTTACTCGGGGATACGCAGTATTTT	CASTDLLGDTQYF
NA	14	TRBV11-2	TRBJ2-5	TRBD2	TGTGCCAGCAGCTTACCGGGGGGGCGCGAGACCCAGTACTTC	CASSLPGGRETQYF
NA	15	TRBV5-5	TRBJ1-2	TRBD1	TGTGCCAGCAGACCCCCGGGACAGGGTACCGATGGCTACACCTTC	CASRPPGQGTDGYTF
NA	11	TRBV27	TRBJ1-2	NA	TGTGCCAGCAGTGGGCTTGGCGGCTACACCTTC	CASSGLGGYTF
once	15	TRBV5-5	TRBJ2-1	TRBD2	TGTGCCAGCAGGCAACTAGCGGGGTCATACAATGAGCAGTTCTTC	CASRQLAGSYNEQFF